This T cell receptor beta chain stems from a study of cytomegalovirus exposure and HLA in healthy donors (dated by TCRdb to 2017 to 2019). Context from the whole study: In an earlier analysis of 550 to 750 of the donors, around 290 Gb of sequence data and 120 million or so unique TCR beta sequences from approximately 180 million T cells were reported. Approximately 300 gigabases of sequencing data and around 85 million unique TCR sequences made up an early release that covered 640 HLA-typed donors. The genetic ancestry cluster associated with self-reported Caucasian donors included 81% of the roughly 410 genotyped donors. The aim of the study was to test whether cataloging public T cell receptors could identify signatures of past pathogen exposure. The study used immunosequencing to profile the T cell repertoires of approximately 630 subjects and linked those repertoires to cytomegalovirus serostatus. In addition to the first cohort of about 650 subjects, a separate validation cohort of about 120 different subjects was used. High-throughput TCR immunosequencing, statistical association of individual TCRs with disease status, and machine learning were combined to predict cytomegalovirus infection status. A later analysis re-analyzed previously published TCR beta repertoires from 660 or so donors and added high-resolution HLA genotyping to study TCR occurrence patterns. The later analysis used no new phenotypic data to find candidate immune exposures, relying instead on TCR beta sequences and their occurrence across donors. To decide whether each TCR beta V gene segment behaved as functional or pseudogenic, an earlier analysis of approximately 600 of the donors relied on high-throughput TCR beta sequencing. Donor age, sex, ethnicity and CMV serostatus were collected together with the repertoire data. A later genetic analysis used genome-wide SNP genotypes for about 60% of the roughly 670 donors, treating that subset as a discovery cohort. All discovery cohort repertoires had been generated on a single sequencing platform. HLA typing included class I and class II loci at four-digit resolution. The number of donors typed differed by locus, with roughly 620-630 for A, B, C, DRB1 and DQB1, around 520 for DQA1, about 610 for DPA1, and roughly 450 for DPB1. Because of strong linkage in the cohort, four or five DR-DQ haplotypes were treated as single units for association and clustering. Across roughly 420 genotyped donors of the cohort, an average of roughly 230,000 unique TCR beta nucleotide sequences per donor were sequenced, and roughly 20% of those sequences were non-productive.

The germline V gene sets CDR1 to SNHLY and CDR2 to FYNNEI. V is cut back by 5 bases and J by 0 bases, with 1 base in the junction unmatched. The CDR3 holds 13 amino acids from the cysteine to the phenylalanine. The only DNA kept is the CDR3, 39 bases in frame from the first base. Results and caveats for the whole study, not just this receptor: A later analysis found that most CMV-associated TCR beta chains appeared HLA-restricted, with HLA associations seemingly driven largely by CMV exposure. In an earlier analysis of some 640 of the donors, most TCR beta V segments were observed in productive rearrangements about 90% or about 30% of the time, broadly matching IMGT annotations. In a later genetic analysis, a missense DCLRE1C variant was associated with V-gene and J-gene trimming of TCR beta chains, and the association was replicated in an independent cohort. A later analysis found that TCR association rates varied across HLA loci, with DRB1 alleles showing the most associated TCRs and HLA-C alleles the fewest. Strong co-occurrence of HLA alleles, especially DR and DQ, made assigning TCR associations to individual alleles difficult. At a false discovery rate of 0.05, a later analysis linked approximately 18,000 TCR beta sequences to specific HLA alleles. Only TCR beta chains were sequenced in this cohort, and the absence of alpha or paired-chain data limited detectable features. A further reported finding was that TCR beta sequences accurately predicted the HLA-A and HLA-B alleles for most subjects in the first cohort. In a later analysis, several top co-occurrence clusters were reported to appear linked to parvovirus B19, influenza, CMV and Epstein-Barr virus. The classifier was reported to diagnose cytomegalovirus status with high specificity and sensitivity in both the original and validation cohorts. CMV serostatus was the only immune exposure information available for the cohort. A group of highly shared sequence variants was considered likely to be a technical artifact of the sequencing pipeline. Sequencing depth was assumed to be roughly uniform across donors in the presence/absence analyses, though that assumption may not hold. The 87-base-pair reads could not distinguish some IMGT-functional V segments, including TRBV6-2 and TRBV6-3, so those segments were excluded. HLA typing was unavailable for some donors at each locus, so association tests used only the typed subset. In a later genetic analysis, fewer N-insertions in productive TCRs were reported among donors in an Asian-associated ancestry cluster than the roughly 700-donor mean. Most TCR sequences were seen in very few donors, while some public TCRs were found in many individuals. A few of the identified cytomegalovirus-associated TCR beta chains were confirmed in vitro to be specific for cytomegalovirus antigens. Linkage disequilibrium might explain the correlated functional status among segregating V segments, but an unknown experimental factor could not be excluded. The study gave a list of 150 to 200 TCR beta chains associated with cytomegalovirus. Over 15 rarely observed V segments, including chromosome 9 orphons, were excluded from the earlier analysis of 550 to 700 of the donors because counts were too low. According to the authors, the approach could potentially be generalized to other disease states and immunological phenotypes. In a later analysis, HLA-associated TCR beta chains were found to be more clonally expanded and to have lower generation probabilities than equally common non-associated chains.

Library prep was done by the immunoSEQ multiplex PCR assay. For the multiplex PCR, a mixture combining 60 forward primers for TCR Vbeta segments and 13 reverse primers for TCR Jbeta segments was used. The CDR3 region of rearranged TCR beta genes was amplified from genomic DNA by a multiplex PCR assay. On the Illumina HiSeq System, the amplified TCR beta libraries were sequenced as 87-base-pair reads. On the authors' methods: A later analysis tallied 75 million to 85 million unique TCR beta chains across the 700 or so repertoires, and about 12 million of those chains were shared by two or more donors. Raw reads were error-corrected and collapsed into unique sequences with a nearest-neighbor algorithm that merged closely related sequences to remove PCR and sequencing errors. CDR3 sequences were aligned to IMGT reference sequences to assign V, D and J gene segments. For a sequence to be retained, at least a six-nucleotide match to both a V gene segment and a J gene segment was required. A rearrangement counted as productive if the CDR3 had no stop codons and remained in frame with V and J, and every other rearrangement counted as non-productive. Following IMGT convention, CDR3 was defined as the stretch from the second conserved V-encoded cysteine to the conserved J-encoded phenylalanine. In an earlier analysis of more than 550 of the donors, sequences lacking an unambiguous match to a single V gene segment were excluded. In an earlier analysis of roughly 600 of the donors, a V segment was called functional when productive rearrangements were above 56.7%, and segregating when the standard deviation between donors exceeded 5%. A statistical classification framework was built for diagnosing cytomegalovirus status from the catalog of TCR beta chain sequences. A later analysis assigned V and J genes by comparing TCR nucleotide sequences with IMGT/GENE-DB human TR gene sequences. A later analysis assigned CDR3 sequences and most-parsimonious VDJ recombination scenarios with the TCRdist pipeline. In a later analysis, every TCR beta chain was defined by the combination of its CDR3 amino acid sequence and its V-gene family, and reads without a unique V-gene family were dropped. A later analysis removed several hundred highly shared, low-generation-probability nucleotide sequences to deal with suspected cross-contamination and a sequencing artifact. For each public chain, a later analysis derived a clonal expansion index from normalized ranks of inferred template counts within each repertoire. Generation probabilities in a later analysis came from a VDJ recombination model fitted to out-of-frame rearrangements, and those results were checked against IGoR. A later analysis scored TCR-TCR, TCR-HLA and TCR-CMV co-occurrence with hypergeometric tests, applying a repertoire-size bias correction to TCR pairs. False discovery rates were estimated in a later analysis by permuting HLA or CMV assignments 20 times. A later analysis grouped co-occurring TCRs with DBSCAN, adding TCRdist sequence similarity when clustering within HLA-allele-positive subsets. For co-occurrence clustering, repertoires with fewer than 30,000 or more than 120,000 public chains were excluded, along with roughly 5 repertoires with anomalous nucleotide sharing. TCRdb carries this immuneACCESS record with in-frame sequences only. Its versions omit some clonotypes, under half of them owing to an unresolved V gene in the studies checked, with the rest unexplained. That table supplies the V and J calls and clone size; D and trimming were determined from the DNA. This sample holds around 180,000 clones; 75% to 85% were observed only once. The ten largest account for about 12% of the sample.

The cohort consisted of 670 or so healthy bone marrow donors. At the time of sampling, every cohort member was nominally healthy, though immune exposures that went unrecorded were likely present. The donor was CMV seropositive and was included in the group of 290 or so seropositive cohort members. A peripheral blood sample was collected from each donor, and TCR beta sequencing was performed on peripheral blood mononuclear cells. Genomic DNA extraction from the blood cell samples was performed with the Qiagen DNeasy Blood Extraction Kit. Comments on this clone: Its recognized antigen is unknown. Base-call qualities are not available, and no considerably larger clone is one nucleotide away.

This TCR was sampled from a woman in her forties or fifties in good health and CMV-seropositive. The sequence links TRBV2 to TRBJ2-7, with 7 bases aligning to TRBD1. Sample: PBMCs. CDR3 loop: CASSRDSSYEQYF. Read as DNA, the sequence is TGTGCCAGCAGTAGGGACAGCTCCTACGAGCAGTACTTC. Beyond the CDR3, the reference TRBV2 and TRBJ2-7 genes provide the residues; the full variable domain reads: EPEVTQTPSHQVTQMGQEVILRCVPISNHLYFYWYRQILGQKVEFLVSFYNNEISEKSEIFDDQFSVERPDGSNFTLKIRSTKLEDSAMYFCASSRDSSYEQYFGPGTRLTVT.